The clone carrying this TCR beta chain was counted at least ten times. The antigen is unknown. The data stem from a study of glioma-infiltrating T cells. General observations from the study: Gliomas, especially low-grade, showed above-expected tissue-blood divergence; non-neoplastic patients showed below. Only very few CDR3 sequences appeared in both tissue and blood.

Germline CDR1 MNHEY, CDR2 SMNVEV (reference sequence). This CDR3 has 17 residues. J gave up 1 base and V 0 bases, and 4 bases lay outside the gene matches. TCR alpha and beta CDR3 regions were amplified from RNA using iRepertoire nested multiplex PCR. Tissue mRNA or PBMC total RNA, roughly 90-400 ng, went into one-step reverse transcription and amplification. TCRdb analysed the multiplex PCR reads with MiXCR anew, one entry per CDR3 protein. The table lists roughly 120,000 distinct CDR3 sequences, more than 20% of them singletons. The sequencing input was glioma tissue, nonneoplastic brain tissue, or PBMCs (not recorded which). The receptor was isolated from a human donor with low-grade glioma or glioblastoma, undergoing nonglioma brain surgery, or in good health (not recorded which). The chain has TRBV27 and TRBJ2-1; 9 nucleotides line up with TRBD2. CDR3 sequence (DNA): TGTGCCAGCAGTTTATCAGGAAGCGGGGGGTCCTACAATGAGCAGTTCTTC. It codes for CASSLSGSGGSYNEQFF.